The sequence of this T cell receptor (beta chain) was determined in a study of blood T cell repertoires in COVID-19. The method was immunoSEQ multiplex PCR; TCRdb's version includes in-frame clones alone and lacks a portion of them. The table records roughly 250,000 clones, around four fifths of them present only once. This CDR3 is built from 13 residues. V trimming: 4 bases; J trimming: 6 bases; junction bases outside the gene matches: 1. Per germline, CDR1 KGHSH and CDR2 LQKENI. Specimen: peripheral blood. The receptor comes from a woman over 75 with acute or convalescent COVID-19. The chain has TRBV18 and TRBJ1-4; 8 bases map to TRBD1. CDR3 nucleotide sequence: TGTGCCAGCTCACGGGGACAGGATGAAAAACTGTTTTTT. Translating it yields CASSRGQDEKLFF.